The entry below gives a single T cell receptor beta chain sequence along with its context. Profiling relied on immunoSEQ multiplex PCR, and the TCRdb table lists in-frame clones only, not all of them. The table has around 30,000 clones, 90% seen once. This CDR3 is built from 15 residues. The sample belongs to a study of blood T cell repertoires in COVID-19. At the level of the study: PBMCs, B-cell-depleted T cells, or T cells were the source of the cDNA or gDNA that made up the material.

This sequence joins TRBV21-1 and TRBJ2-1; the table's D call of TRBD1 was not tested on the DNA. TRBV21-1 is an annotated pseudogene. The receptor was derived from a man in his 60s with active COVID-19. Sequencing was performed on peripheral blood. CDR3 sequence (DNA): TGTGCCAGCAGCAAAAAGACAGGGGCCTACAATGAGCAGTTCTTC. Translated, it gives CASSKKTGAYNEQFF.